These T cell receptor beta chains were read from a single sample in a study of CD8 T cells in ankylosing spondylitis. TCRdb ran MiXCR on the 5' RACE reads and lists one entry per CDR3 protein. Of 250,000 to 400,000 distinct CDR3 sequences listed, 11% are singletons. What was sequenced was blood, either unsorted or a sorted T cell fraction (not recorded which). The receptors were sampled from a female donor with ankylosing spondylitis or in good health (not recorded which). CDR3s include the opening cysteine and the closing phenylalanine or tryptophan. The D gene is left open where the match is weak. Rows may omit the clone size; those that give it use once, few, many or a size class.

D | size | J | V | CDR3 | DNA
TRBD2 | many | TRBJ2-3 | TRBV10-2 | CASSENAGGLSTDTQYF | TGCGCCAGCAGTGAGAATGCGGGGGGGTTGAGCACAGATACGCAGTATTTT
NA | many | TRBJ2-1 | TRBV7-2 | CASSPLSYNEQFF | TGTGCCAGCAGCCCCCTGTCCTACAATGAGCAGTTCTTC
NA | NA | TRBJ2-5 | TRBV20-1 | CSAGHPQGFQETQYF | TGCAGTGCTGGCCATCCTCAGGGCTTCCAAGAGACCCAGTACTTC
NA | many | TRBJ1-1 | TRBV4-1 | CASSLGGVPNQAFF | TGCGCCAGCAGCCTAGGGGGAGTCCCGAACCAAGCTTTCTTT
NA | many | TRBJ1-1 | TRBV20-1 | CSATRGTEAFF | TGCAGTGCTACGAGGGGAACTGAAGCTTTCTTT
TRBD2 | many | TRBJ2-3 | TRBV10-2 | CASSEGRGLDTQYF | TGCGCCAGCAGTGAGGGGAGGGGACTAGATACGCAGTATTTT
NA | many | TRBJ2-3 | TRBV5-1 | CASISGGGPMDTQYF | TGCGCCAGCATTTCTGGCGGCGGGCCCATGGATACGCAGTATTTT
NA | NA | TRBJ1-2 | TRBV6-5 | CASSYSHQTRYTF | TGTGCCAGCAGTTACTCCCATCAGACGCGCTACACCTTC
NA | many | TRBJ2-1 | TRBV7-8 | CASSLARLFPYNEQFF | TGTGCCAGCAGCTTAGCTCGTCTCTTCCCCTACAATGAGCAGTTCTTC
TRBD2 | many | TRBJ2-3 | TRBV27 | CASSGLAGGSTDTQYF | TGTGCCAGCAGCGGCTTAGCGGGAGGGAGCACAGATACGCAGTATTTT
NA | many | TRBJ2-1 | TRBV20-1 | CSARDAGGSYNEQFF | TGCAGTGCTAGAGATGCAGGCGGGTCCTACAATGAGCAGTTCTTC
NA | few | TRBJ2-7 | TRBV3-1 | CASSHTGTEQYF | TGTGCCAGCAGCCACACCGGGACCGAGCAGTACTTC
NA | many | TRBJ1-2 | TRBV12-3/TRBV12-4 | CASSLMGGYGYTF | TGTGCCAGCAGTCTCATGGGGGGGTATGGCTACACCTTC